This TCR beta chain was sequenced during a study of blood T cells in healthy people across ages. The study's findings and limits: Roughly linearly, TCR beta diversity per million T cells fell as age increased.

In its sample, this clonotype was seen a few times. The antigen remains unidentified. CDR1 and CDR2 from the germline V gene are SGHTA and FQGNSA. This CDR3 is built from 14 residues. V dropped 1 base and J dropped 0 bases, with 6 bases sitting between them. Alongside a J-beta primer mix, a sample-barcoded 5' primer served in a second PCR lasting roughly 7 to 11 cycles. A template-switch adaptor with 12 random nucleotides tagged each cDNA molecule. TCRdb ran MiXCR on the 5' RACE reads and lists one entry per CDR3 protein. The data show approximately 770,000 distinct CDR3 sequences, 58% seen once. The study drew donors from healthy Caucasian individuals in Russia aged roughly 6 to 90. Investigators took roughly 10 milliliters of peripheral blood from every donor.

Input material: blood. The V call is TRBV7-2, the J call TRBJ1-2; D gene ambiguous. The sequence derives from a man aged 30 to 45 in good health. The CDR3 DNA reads TGTGCCAGCAGCTTAGGCGCTTCTAACTATGGCTACACCTTC. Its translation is CASSLGASNYGYTF.